This TCR beta chain originates from a study of blood T cells in healthy people across ages. Findings of the study overall: Aged donors had fewer naive CD4+ cells and lower diversity than long-lived donors.

The sample holds many counts of this clonotype. Antigen specificity is unknown. This may arise from a read error, as a much more abundant clone is one base away. The V end was cut by 5 bases, the J end by 0 bases, with 9 bases between. Germline assignment: CDR1 SGHRS and CDR2 YFSETQ. This CDR3 contains 13 residues. For the second PCR, which ran for 7 to 11 cycles, a sample-barcoded 5' primer and a J-beta primer mix were used. CDR3-containing paired-end reads numbering at least 2.5 million came from each sample. From the 5' RACE reads, TCRdb called clonotypes with MiXCR, one entry per CDR3 protein. The profile shows around 1,500,000 distinct CDR3 sequences, approximately 30% of them singletons.

The sequenced material came from blood. The clonotype was recovered from a woman aged 30 to 39 in good health. The V call is TRBV5-1, the J call TRBJ2-7, with TRBD1 as a possible D gene (6 bases). CDR3 bases: TGCGCCAGCAGGGACAGCAACTCCTACGAGCAGTACTTC. This codes for CASRDSNSYEQYF.